This TCR beta chain was found in a study of identical twins. Template switching added a universal primer site, and cDNA bore unique molecular identifiers. TCRdb re-derived calls from the 5' RACE reads in MiXCR, one entry per CDR3 protein. The repertoire holds around 490,000 distinct CDR3 sequences, with around 22% as singletons. This clonotype was observed at least ten times. In every case, the donor was a healthy Caucasian. The J segment lost 3 bases and the V segment lost 6 bases, leaving 5 bases of the junction unmatched. The CDR3 totals 15 residues. These records were also assigned to another study, of yellow fever vaccine responses in identical twins.

This receptor was taken from a woman aged 18-35 years in good health. The rearrangement uses TRBV12-3 or TRBV12-4 and TRBJ2-2, with TRBD1 matching over 9 bases. The specimen was CD4+ T cells sorted from blood. The CDR3 reads CASSLGTGYTGELFF. DNA of the CDR3: TGTGCCAGCAGCCTCGGGACAGGGTACACCGGGGAGCTGTTTTTT.